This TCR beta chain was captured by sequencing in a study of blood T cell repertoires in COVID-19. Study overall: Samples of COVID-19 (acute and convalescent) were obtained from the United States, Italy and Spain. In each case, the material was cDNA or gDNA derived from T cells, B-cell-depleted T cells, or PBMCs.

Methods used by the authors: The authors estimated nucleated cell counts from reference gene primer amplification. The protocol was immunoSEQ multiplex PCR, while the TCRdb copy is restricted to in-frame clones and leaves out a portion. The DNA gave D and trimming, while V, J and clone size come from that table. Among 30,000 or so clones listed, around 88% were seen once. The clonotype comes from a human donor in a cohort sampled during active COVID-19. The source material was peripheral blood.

Here the CDR3 DNA reads TGTGCCAGTAGCCAACTCCAAGACATGAACTATGGCTACACCTTC. Translating gives CASSQLQDMNYGYTF. The gene calls are TRBV19 and TRBJ1-2; D unclear. Germline V gives CDR1 LNHDA, CDR2 SQIVND (reference sequence). Trimming took off 6 bases at V and 2 bases at J, with 16 bases between the two ends. CDR3 length: 15 residues.